The next 4 T cell receptor beta chains were all read from a single sample in a study of beta chain features in type 1 diabetes. The investigators reverse transcribed all of the isolated RNA, so they sequenced expressed TCRB transcripts. Produced via immunoSEQ multiplex PCR; TCRdb's table is partial and in-frame only. The table shows more than 350,000 clones, with about 10% occurring only once. Sequencing was performed on naive CD4+ T cells from blood. All receptors come from a woman aged 18 to 35 in good health.

This rearrangement joins TRBV6-5 to TRBJ1-5, with a weak D call TRBD1 (5 bases). In germline, CDR1 is MNHEY, CDR2 SVGAGI. The CDR3 length is 15 residues. V was shortened by 2 bases and J by 2 bases, with 10 bases between the two germline ends. The CDR3 DNA sequence: TGTGCCAGCAGTTACAACCAGGGTCGCAATCAGCCCCAGCATTTT. Translation: CASSYNQGRNQPQHF.

The J gene is TRBJ2-3, the V gene TRBV11-3; D not resolved. The CDR3 has 15 amino acids. The germline gives CDR1 SGHNT, CDR2 YENEEA. Trimming left V 3 bases short and J 0 bases short, with 10 bases between. CDR3 nucleotides: TGTGCCAGCAGCTTGAGTGGTGGGAGCACAGATACGCAGTATTTT. Its translation is CASSLSGGSTDTQYF. Drawing the rest from reference TRBV11-3 and TRBJ2-3, the complete variable domain is EAGVVQSPRYKIIEKKQPVAFWCNPISGHNTLYWYLQNLGQGPELLIRYENEEAVDDSQLPKDRFSAERLKGVDSTLKIQPAELGDSAVYLCASSLSGGSTDTQYFGPGTRLTVL.

V usage is TRBV25-1 and J usage is TRBJ1-6; D is perhaps TRBD1 (6 bases). Between the trimmed V and J ends, which lost 1 base and 10 bases, there was a span of 17 bases. Germline V CDR1 and CDR2: MGHDK, SYGVNS. CDR3 length: 16 amino acids. The CDR3 spells CASSEFSITGRSPLHF. In DNA, the CDR3 is TGTGCCAGCAGTGAATTTTCGATAACAGGGCGCTCACCCCTCCACTTT.

The chain is built from TRBV5-4 and TRBJ1-1; D is unresolved. V lost 4 bases to trimming and J lost 5 bases, with 15 bases between them. The CDR3 runs 14 residues. Germline loops: CDR1 SGHNT, CDR2 YYREEE (reference sequence). The CDR3 here is CASSPRVSGTEAFF. CDR3 DNA: TGTGCCAGCAGCCCCAGAGTCAGCGGGACTGAAGCTTTCTTT.